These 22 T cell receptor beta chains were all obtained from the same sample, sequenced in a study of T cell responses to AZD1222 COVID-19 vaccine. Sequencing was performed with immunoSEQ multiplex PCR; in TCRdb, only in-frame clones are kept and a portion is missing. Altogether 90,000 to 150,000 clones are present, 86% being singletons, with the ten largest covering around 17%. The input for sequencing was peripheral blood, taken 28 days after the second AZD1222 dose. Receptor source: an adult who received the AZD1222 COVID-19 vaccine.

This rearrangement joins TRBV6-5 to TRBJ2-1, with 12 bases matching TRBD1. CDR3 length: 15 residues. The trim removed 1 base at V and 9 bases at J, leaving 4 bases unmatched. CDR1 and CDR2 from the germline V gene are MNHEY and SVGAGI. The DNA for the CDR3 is TGTGCCAGCAGTTACTGGGGACAGGGGGCGCCTGAGCAGTTCTTC. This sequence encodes CASSYWGQGAPEQFF.

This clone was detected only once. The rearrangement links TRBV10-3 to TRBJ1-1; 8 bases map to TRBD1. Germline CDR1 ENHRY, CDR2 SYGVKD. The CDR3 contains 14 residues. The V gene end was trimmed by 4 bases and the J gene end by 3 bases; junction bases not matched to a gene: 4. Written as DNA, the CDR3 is TGTGCCATCAGTGCCCTGACAGGGGACACTGAAGCTTTCTTT. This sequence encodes CAISALTGDTEAFF.

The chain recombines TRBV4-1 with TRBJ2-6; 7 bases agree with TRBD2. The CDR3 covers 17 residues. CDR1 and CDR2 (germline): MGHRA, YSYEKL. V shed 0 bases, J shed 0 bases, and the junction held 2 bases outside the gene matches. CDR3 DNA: TGCGCCAGCAGCCAAGAAGGCGGGGGCTCTGGGGCCAACGTCCTGACTTTC. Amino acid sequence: CASSQEGGGSGANVLTF.

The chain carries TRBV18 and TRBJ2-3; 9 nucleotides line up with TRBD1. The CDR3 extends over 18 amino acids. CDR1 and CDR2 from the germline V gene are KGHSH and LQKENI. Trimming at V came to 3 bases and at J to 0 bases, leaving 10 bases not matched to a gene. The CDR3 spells CASSPLIGQGLSTDTQYF. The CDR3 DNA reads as TGTGCCAGCTCACCGTTAATAGGACAGGGGTTGAGCACAGATACGCAGTATTTT.

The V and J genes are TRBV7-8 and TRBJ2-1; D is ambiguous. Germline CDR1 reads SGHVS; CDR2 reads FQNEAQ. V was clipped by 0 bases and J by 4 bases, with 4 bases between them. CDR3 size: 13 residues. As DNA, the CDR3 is TGTGCCAGCAGCTTAGCCCCTTACAATGAGCAGTTCTTC. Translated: CASSLAPYNEQFF.

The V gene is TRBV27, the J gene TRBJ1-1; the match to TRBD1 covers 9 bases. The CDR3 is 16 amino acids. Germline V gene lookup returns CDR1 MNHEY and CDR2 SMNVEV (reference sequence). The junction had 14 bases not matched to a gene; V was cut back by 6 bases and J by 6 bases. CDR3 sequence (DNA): TGTGCCAGCAGGACAGGGGGTGCTTCTCGTAGCGCTGAAGCTTTCTTT. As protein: CASRTGGASRSAEAFF.

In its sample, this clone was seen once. This CDR3 reads CASSKGVGTDTQYF. CDR3 in DNA: TGCGCCAGCAGCAAGGGCGTGGGGACAGATACGCAGTATTTT. The rearrangement joins TRBV5-1 to TRBJ2-3; D gene ambiguous. Deletions cut 4 bases from V and 3 bases from J, with 12 bases between. Germline CDR1 is SGHRS and CDR2 is YFSETQ. The CDR3 runs 14 residues. The whole variable domain, remainder taken from reference TRBV5-1 and TRBJ2-3, is KAGVTQTPRYLIKTRGQQVTLSCSPISGHRSVSWYQQTPGQGLQFLFEYFSETQRNKGNFPGRFSGRQFSNSRSEMNVSTLELGDSALYLCASSKGVGTDTQYFGPGTRLTVL.

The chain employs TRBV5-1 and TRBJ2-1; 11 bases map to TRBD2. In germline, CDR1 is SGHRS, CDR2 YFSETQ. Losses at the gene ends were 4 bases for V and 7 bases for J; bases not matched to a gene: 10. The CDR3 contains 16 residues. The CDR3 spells CASSLSGRARGNEQFF. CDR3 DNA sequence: TGCGCCAGCAGCCTTAGCGGGAGGGCCCGGGGGAATGAGCAGTTCTTC.

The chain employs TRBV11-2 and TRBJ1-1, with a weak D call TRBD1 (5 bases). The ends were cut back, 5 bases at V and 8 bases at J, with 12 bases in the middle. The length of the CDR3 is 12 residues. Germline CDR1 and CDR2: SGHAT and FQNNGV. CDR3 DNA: TGTGCCAGCAGCCAGAGTGAGGGGGAAGCTTTCTTT. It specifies CASSQSEGEAFF.

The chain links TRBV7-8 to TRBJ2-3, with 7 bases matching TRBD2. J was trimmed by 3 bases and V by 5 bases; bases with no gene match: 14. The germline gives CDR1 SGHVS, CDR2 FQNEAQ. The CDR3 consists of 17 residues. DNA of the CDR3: TGTGCCAGCAGCAGAGCCGGGAGGAGTCGAACGACAGATACGCAGTATTTT. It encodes CASSRAGRSRTTDTQYF.

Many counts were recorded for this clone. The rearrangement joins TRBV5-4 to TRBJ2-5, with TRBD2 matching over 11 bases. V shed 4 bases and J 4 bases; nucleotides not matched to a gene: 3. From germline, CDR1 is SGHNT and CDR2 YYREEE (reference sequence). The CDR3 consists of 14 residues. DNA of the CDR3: TGTGCCAGCAGCCTAGCGGGAGGCGGAGAGACCCAGTACTTC. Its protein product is CASSLAGGGETQYF. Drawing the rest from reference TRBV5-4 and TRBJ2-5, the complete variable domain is ETGVTQSPTHLIKTRGQQVTLRCSSQSGHNTVSWYQQALGQGPQFIFQYYREEENGRGNFPPRFSGLQFPNYSSELNVNALELDDSALYLCASSLAGGGETQYFGPGTRLLVL.

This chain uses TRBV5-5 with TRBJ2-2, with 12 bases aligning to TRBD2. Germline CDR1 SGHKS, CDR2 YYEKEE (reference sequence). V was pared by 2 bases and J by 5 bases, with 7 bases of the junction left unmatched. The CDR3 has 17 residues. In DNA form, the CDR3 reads TGTGCCAGCAGCTTCCTAGCGGGGGGGATCACTACCGGGGAGCTGTTTTTT. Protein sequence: CASSFLAGGITTGELFF.

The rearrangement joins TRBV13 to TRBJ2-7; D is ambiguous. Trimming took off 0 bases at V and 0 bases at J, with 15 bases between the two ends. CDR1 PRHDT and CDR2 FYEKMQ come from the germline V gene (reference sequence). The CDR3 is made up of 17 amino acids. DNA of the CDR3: TGTGCCAGCAGCTTAGGGGTAGTAGTACATAGCTCCTACGAGCAGTACTTC. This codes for CASSLGVVVHSSYEQYF.

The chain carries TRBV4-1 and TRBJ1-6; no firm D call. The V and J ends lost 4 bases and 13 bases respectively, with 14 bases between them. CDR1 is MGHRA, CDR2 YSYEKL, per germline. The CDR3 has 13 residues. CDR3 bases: TGCGCCAGCAGCCCCCTAACCGCGCATCCCCTCCACTTT. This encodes CASSPLTAHPLHF.

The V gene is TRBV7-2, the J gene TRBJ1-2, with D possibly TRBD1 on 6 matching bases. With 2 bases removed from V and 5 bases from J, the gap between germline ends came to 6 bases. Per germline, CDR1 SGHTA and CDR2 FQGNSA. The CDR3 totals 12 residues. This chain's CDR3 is CASSLRGYGYTF. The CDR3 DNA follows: TGTGCCAGCAGCTTAAGGGGGTATGGCTACACCTTC.

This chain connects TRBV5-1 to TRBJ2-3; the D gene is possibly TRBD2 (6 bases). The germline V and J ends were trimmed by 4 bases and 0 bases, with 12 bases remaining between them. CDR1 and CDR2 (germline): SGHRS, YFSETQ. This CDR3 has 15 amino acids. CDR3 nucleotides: TGCGCCAGCAGCCGCGTGGGGGGAAGCACAGATACGCAGTATTTT. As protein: CASSRVGGSTDTQYF.

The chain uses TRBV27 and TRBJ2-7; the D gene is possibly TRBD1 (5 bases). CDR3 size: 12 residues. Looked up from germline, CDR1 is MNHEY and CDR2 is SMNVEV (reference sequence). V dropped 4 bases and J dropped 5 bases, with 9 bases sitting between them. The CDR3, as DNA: TGTGCCAGCAGTTCCCTAGGGGACGAGCAGTACTTC. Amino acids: CASSSLGDEQYF.

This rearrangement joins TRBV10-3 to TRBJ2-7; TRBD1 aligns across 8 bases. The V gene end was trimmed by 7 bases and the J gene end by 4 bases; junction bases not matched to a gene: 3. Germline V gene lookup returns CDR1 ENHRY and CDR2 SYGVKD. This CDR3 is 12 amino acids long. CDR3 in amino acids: CAINNRGYEQYF. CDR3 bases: TGTGCCATCAATAACAGGGGGTACGAGCAGTACTTC.

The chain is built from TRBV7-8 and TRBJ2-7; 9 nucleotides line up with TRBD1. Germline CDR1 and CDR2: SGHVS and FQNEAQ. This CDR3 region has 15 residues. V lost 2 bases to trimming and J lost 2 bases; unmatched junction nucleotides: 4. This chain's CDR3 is CASSLMGQGPYEQYF. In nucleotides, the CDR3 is TGTGCCAGCAGCTTAATGGGACAGGGACCCTACGAGCAGTACTTC.

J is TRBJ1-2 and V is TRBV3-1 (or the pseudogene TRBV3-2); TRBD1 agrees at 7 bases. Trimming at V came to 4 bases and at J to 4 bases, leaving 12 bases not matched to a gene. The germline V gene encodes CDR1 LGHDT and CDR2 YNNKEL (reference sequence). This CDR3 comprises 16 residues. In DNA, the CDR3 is TGTGCCAGCAGCCTCCGATCGCGACAGGGTTTCTATGGCTACACCTTC. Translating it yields CASSLRSRQGFYGYTF.

CDR3 sequence reads: CASSPRQGESHRETQYF. CDR3 sequence (DNA): TGTGCCAGCAGTCCCAGACAGGGAGAGTCCCACCGAGAGACCCAGTACTTC. The chain carries TRBV6-6 and TRBJ2-5; 7 bases agree with TRBD1. Trimming removed 5 bases from V and 4 bases from J; junction bases left unmatched: 16. Germline V gene data show CDR1 as MNHNY and CDR2 as SVGAGI (reference sequence). The CDR3 is 17 residues long.

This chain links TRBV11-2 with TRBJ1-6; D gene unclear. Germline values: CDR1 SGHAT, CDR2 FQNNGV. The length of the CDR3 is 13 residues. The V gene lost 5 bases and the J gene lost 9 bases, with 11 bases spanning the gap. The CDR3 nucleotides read TGTGCCAGCAGCCGGGGTGCGGGTTCACCCCTCCACTTT. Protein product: CASSRGAGSPLHF.